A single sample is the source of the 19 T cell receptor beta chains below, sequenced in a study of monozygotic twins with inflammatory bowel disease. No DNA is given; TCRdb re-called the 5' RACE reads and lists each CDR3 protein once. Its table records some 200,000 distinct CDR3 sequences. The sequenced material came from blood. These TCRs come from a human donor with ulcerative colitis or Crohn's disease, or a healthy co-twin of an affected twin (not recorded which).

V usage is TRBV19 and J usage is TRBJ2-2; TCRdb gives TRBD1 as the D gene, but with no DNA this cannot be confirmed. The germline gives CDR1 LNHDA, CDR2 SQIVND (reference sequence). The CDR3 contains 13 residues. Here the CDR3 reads CAIGHLNTGELFF.

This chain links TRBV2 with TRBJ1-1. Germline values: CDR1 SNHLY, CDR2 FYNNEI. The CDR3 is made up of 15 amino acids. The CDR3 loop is CASTTETGKNTEAFF. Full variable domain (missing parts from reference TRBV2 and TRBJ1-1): EPEVTQTPSHQVTQMGQEVILRCVPISNHLYFYWYRQILGQKVEFLVSFYNNEISEKSEIFDDQFSVERPDGSNFTLKIRSTKLEDSAMYFCASTTETGKNTEAFFGQGTRLTVV.

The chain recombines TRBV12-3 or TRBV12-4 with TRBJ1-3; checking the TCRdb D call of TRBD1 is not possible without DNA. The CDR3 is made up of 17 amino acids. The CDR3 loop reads CASSLDRGRGVGNTIYF.

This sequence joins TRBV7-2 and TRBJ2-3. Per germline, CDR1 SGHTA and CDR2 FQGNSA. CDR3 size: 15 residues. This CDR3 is CASRTTSASTDTQYF.

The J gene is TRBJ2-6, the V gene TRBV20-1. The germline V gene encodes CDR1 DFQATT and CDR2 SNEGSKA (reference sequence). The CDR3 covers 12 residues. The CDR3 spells CSASAGANVLTF.

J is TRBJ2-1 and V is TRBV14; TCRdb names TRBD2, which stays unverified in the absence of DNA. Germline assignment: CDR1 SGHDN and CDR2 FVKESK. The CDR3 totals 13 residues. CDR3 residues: CASSPALAGEQFF.

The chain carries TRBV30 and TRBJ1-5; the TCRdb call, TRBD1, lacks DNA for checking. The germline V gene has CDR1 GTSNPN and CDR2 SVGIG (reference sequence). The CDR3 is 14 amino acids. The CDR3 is CAWRLDRAGQPQHF.

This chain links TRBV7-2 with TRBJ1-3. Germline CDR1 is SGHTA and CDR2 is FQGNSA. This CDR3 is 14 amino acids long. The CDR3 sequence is CASSSGSIGNTIYF.

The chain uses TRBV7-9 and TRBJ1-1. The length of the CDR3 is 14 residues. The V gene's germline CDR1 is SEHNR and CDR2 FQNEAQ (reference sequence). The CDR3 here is CASSLVVAAAEAFF.

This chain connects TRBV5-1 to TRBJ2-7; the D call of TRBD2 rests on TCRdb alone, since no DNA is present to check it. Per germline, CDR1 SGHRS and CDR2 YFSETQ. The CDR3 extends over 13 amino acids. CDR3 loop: CASSSLAGDEQYF. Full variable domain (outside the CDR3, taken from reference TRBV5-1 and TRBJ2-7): KAGVTQTPRYLIKTRGQQVTLSCSPISGHRSVSWYQQTPGQGLQFLFEYFSETQRNKGNFPGRFSGRQFSNSRSEMNVSTLELGDSALYLCASSSLAGDEQYFGPGTRLTVT.

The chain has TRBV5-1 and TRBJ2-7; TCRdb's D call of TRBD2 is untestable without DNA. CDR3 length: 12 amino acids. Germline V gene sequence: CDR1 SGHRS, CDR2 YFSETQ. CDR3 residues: CASSTEGYEQYF.

The CDR3 loop reads CASSLRENTEAFF. The chain employs TRBV5-1 and TRBJ1-1. The CDR3 spans 13 residues. CDR1 SGHRS and CDR2 YFSETQ come from the germline V gene.

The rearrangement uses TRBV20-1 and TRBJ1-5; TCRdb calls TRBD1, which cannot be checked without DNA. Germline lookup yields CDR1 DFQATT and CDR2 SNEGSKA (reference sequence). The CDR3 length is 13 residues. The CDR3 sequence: CSASGGWDQPQHF.

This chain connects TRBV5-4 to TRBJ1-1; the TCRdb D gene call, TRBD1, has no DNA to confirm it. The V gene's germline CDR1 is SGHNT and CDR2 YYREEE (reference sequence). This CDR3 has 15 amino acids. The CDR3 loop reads CASSKGGTQGTEAFF.

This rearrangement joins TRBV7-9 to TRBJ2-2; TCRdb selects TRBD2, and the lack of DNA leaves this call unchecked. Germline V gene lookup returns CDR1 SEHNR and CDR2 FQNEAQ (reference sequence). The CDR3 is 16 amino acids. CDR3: CASSPTSGVNTGELFF.

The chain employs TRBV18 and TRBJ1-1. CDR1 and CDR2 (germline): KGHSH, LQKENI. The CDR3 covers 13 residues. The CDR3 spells CASSGRANTEAFF.

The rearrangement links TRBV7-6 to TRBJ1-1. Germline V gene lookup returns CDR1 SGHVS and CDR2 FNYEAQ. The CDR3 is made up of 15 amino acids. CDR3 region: CASSAYGFGNTEAFF.

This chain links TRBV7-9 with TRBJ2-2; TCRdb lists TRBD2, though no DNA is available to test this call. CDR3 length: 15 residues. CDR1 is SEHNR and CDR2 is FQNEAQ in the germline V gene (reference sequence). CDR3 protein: CASSPGLSNTGELFF.

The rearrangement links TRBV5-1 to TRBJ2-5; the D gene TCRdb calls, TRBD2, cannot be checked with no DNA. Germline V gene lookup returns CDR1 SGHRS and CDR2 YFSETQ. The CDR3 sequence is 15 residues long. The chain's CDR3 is CASSLERGGIETQYF. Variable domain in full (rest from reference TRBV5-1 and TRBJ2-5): KAGVTQTPRYLIKTRGQQVTLSCSPISGHRSVSWYQQTPGQGLQFLFEYFSETQRNKGNFPGRFSGRQFSNSRSEMNVSTLELGDSALYLCASSLERGGIETQYFGPGTRLLVL.